The 4 T cell receptor beta chains reported below all come from one sample, sequenced in a study of blood T cell repertoires in COVID-19 (dated by TCRdb to about 2020). Library method: the immunoSEQ multiplex PCR assay. The immuneACCESS repertoire file appears here via TCRdb, limited to in-frame rearrangements. These files lack a portion of the clones; in checked studies, under half of the deficit traces to unresolved V genes, and the cause of the others is not known. Counted in this sample were 56,000 or so clones; roughly nine tenths of them appeared once. The ten largest clones capture roughly 20% of the sample. Sequencing was performed on peripheral blood. The receptors stem from a human donor in a cohort sampled during active COVID-19.

The chain is built from TRBV6-5 and TRBJ1-2; no clear D. The germline V and J ends were trimmed by 0 bases and 2 bases, with 13 bases remaining between them. Germline CDR1 reads MNHEY; CDR2 reads SVGAGI. This CDR3 contains 16 residues. CDR3: CASSYSRVSGNYGYTF. The DNA for the CDR3 is TGTGCCAGCAGTTACTCGCGGGTATCGGGGAACTATGGCTACACCTTC.

The V gene is TRBV11-2, the J gene TRBJ2-2; TRBD2 is a possible D gene (5 bases). V was cut by 5 bases and J by 3 bases, with 13 bases left in between. CDR1 and CDR2 from the germline V gene are SGHAT and FQNNGV. The CDR3 runs to 15 residues. In DNA form, the CDR3 reads TGTGCCAGCAGCCCGATCCGGGGTTACACCGGGGAGCTGTTTTTT. This gives the protein CASSPIRGYTGELFF.

This clone was recorded a few times. V gene TRBV2 combines with J gene TRBJ1-5; no reliable D call. The ends were cut back, 5 bases at V and 3 bases at J, with 11 bases in the middle. The CDR3 totals 14 residues. The germline CDR1 and CDR2 sequences are SNHLY and FYNNEI. The CDR3 is CASSYLRVNQPQHF. CDR3 in DNA: TGTGCCAGCAGTTATTTGAGGGTCAATCAGCCCCAGCATTTT.

This chain links TRBV2 with TRBJ2-3; D perhaps matches TRBD1 (5 bases). Per the germline V gene, CDR1 is SNHLY and CDR2 is FYNNEI. CDR3 length equals 13 residues. The ends were cut back, 8 bases at V and 3 bases at J, with 12 bases in the middle. CDR3 region: CASGPAGTDTQYF. The CDR3 DNA sequence: TGTGCCAGCGGCCCGGCAGGGACAGATACGCAGTATTTT.